These T cell receptor beta chains were read from a single sample in a study of blood T cell repertoires in COVID-19. The method was immunoSEQ multiplex PCR; TCRdb's version includes in-frame clones alone and lacks a portion of them. The data contain roughly 120,000 clones, around four fifths of them singletons. The specimen sequenced was peripheral blood. All receptors derive from a man in his 70s with active or convalescent COVID-19. CDR3s include the opening cysteine and the closing phenylalanine or tryptophan. D genes are given only for firm matches. Size values are once, few and many counts, or a class for expanded clones, and some rows have none.

CDR3 length	V gene	J gene	clone size	D gene	CDR3 protein	CDR3 DNA
15	TRBV2	TRBJ1-4	NA	TRBD1	CASSSGDRVDEKLFF	TGTGCCAGCAGTTCAGGGGACAGGGTGGATGAAAAACTGTTTTTT
15	TRBV29-1	TRBJ2-1	NA	NA	CSVVPQQGFSNEQFF	TGCAGCGTTGTCCCGCAGCAGGGCTTTAGCAATGAGCAGTTCTTC
14	TRBV7-3	TRBJ2-2	few	NA	CASRTQGNTGELFF	TGTGCCAGCAGAACACAGGGTAACACCGGGGAGCTGTTTTTT
13	TRBV5-1	TRBJ1-1	NA	NA	CASSMDRNTEAFF	TGCGCCAGCAGCATGGACAGGAACACTGAAGCTTTCTTT
15	TRBV18	TRBJ2-5	few	TRBD2	CASSPVAGDQETQYF	TGTGCCAGCTCACCGGTAGCGGGGGACCAAGAGACCCAGTACTTC
14	TRBV7-9	TRBJ2-1	NA	NA	CASSSDRLSNEQFF	TGTGCCAGCAGCAGCGACAGGTTAAGCAATGAGCAGTTCTTC
13	TRBV5-6	TRBJ1-2	NA	NA	CASSLWTLNGYTF	TGTGCCAGCAGCTTGTGGACACTCAATGGCTACACCTTC
14	TRBV2	TRBJ2-2	NA	NA	CASSFDRNTGELFF	TGTGCCAGCAGTTTTGACAGGAACACCGGGGAGCTGTTTTTT
14	TRBV5-5	TRBJ2-5	NA	TRBD2	CASSLAAGGETQYF	TGTGCCAGCAGCTTGGCGGCGGGAGGGGAGACCCAGTACTTC
19	TRBV7-3	TRBJ2-3	NA	TRBD2	CASSLTATSGRERTDTQYF	TGTGCCAGCAGCTTAACCGCGACTAGCGGGAGGGAGCGCACAGATACGCAGTATTTT
14	TRBV12-5	TRBJ2-1	NA	TRBD2	CATTGTSGYNEQFF	TGTGCTACCACCGGGACTAGCGGATACAATGAGCAGTTCTTC
16	TRBV3-1/TRBV3-2	TRBJ2-1	NA	TRBD1	CASSQEGAGTGGEQFF	TGTGCCAGCAGCCAAGAAGGGGCCGGGACAGGGGGCGAGCAGTTCTTC
14	TRBV7-9	TRBJ2-5	NA	NA	CASSRRLDQETQYF	TGTGCCAGCAGCAGACGACTCGACCAAGAGACCCAGTACTTC
16	TRBV5-6	TRBJ2-3	NA	TRBD1	CASSYRLTGVTDTQYF	TGTGCCAGCAGCTACCGATTGACAGGGGTAACAGATACGCAGTATTTT
15	TRBV19	TRBJ2-2	NA	NA	CASSIQGTNTGELFF	TGTGCCAGTAGTATACAGGGGACGAACACCGGGGAGCTGTTTTTT
15	TRBV5-1	TRBJ2-5	NA	TRBD2	CASSVSSGWGETQYF	TGCGCCAGCAGCGTCTCTAGCGGGTGGGGTGAGACCCAGTACTTC
14	TRBV9	TRBJ1-1	NA	TRBD1	CASSVEGARGVAFF	TGTGCCAGCAGCGTAGAGGGGGCCAGAGGGGTAGCTTTCTTT
13	TRBV19	TRBJ1-2	NA	NA	CASSLSEVRGYTF	TGTGCCAGTAGTCTGTCTGAGGTTCGTGGCTACACCTTC
14	TRBV30	TRBJ2-4	NA	TRBD1	CAWTAGGRGHIQYF	TGTGCCTGGACCGCAGGTGGCAGGGGGCACATTCAGTACTTC
12	TRBV15	TRBJ1-2	NA	NA	CATTAGGVGYTF	TGTGCCACCACCGCGGGAGGGGTTGGCTACACCTTC
15	TRBV12-5	TRBJ1-6	NA	TRBD1	CASGFGDRDNSPLHF	TGTGCTAGTGGTTTCGGGGACAGAGATAATTCACCCCTCCACTTT
21	TRBV28	TRBJ2-3	NA	TRBD1	CASSHTRQGVPLPTSTDTQYF	TGTGCCAGCAGTCATACGCGACAGGGGGTCCCGCTTCCGACTAGCACAGATACGCAGTATTTT
16	TRBV3-1/TRBV3-2	TRBJ1-3	few	NA	CASSPTGTDSGNTIYF	TGTGCCAGCAGCCCTACAGGGACCGACTCTGGAAACACCATATATTTT
16	TRBV6-6	TRBJ2-3	NA	NA	CASSFGLASSTDTQYF	TGTGCCAGCAGTTTCGGACTTGCCTCTAGCACAGATACGCAGTATTTT
17	TRBV15	TRBJ1-6	NA	TRBD1	CATSRDMGQGNNSPLHF	TGTGCCACCAGCAGAGATATGGGACAGGGAAATAATTCACCCCTCCACTTT
14	TRBV4-2	TRBJ1-6	NA	TRBD1	CASSQGDRAAPLHF	TGTGCCAGCAGCCAAGGGGACAGGGCTGCACCCCTCCACTTT
14	TRBV12-5	TRBJ2-4	NA	NA	CAKAGAKGANIQYF	TGTGCTAAGGCGGGGGCAAAAGGGGCAAACATTCAGTACTTC
13	TRBV5-1	TRBJ2-7	NA	NA	CASSLGQHYEQYF	TGCGCCAGCAGCCTTGGACAGCACTACGAGCAGTACTTC
13	TRBV12-3/TRBV12-4	TRBJ1-1	NA	NA	CASRFSSNTEAFF	TGTGCCAGCAGATTTTCATCGAACACTGAAGCTTTCTTT
15	TRBV9	TRBJ2-3	NA	TRBD2	CASSPSGSLADTQYF	TGTGCCAGCAGCCCTAGCGGGAGTTTAGCAGATACGCAGTATTTT
13	TRBV7-2	TRBJ1-2	once	NA	CASSPDKNYGYTF	TGTGCCAGCAGCCCAGACAAAAACTATGGCTACACCTTC